A selection of T cell receptor beta chains follows, all from one sample in a study of blood T cell repertoires in COVID-19. Measured with immunoSEQ multiplex PCR; TCRdb has only the in-frame clones, and not every one. The sample lists roughly 500,000 clones; 89% were seen once. The sequencing input was peripheral blood. The receptors stem from a man younger than 30 with COVID-19, enrolled during active disease. Both conserved end residues are part of each CDR3. The D gene is left open where the match is weak. Clone size is stated in some rows and not others, as once, few, many or a class when expanded.

CDR3aa | CDR3nt | v_gene | d_gene | abundance | j_gene
CASSEDRTTEAFF | TGTGCCAGCAGTGAAGACAGAACCACTGAAGCTTTCTTT | TRBV2 | . | . | TRBJ1-1
CSVTDLQSYEQYF | TGCAGCGTTACGGACTTGCAGTCCTACGAGCAGTACTTC | TRBV29-1 | . | once | TRBJ2-7
CASSRQGKGQPQHF | TGCGCCAGCAGCCGGCAGGGGAAAGGCCAGCCCCAGCATTTT | TRBV4-1 | . | . | TRBJ1-5
CASSPLAGGPGDTQYF | TGTGCCAGCAGCCCCCTAGCGGGAGGCCCCGGGGATACGCAGTATTTT | TRBV9 | TRBD2 | . | TRBJ2-3
CASSHRSGGVTGELFF | TGCGCCAGCAGCCACCGAAGCGGGGGTGTCACCGGGGAGCTGTTTTTT | TRBV5-1 | TRBD2 | . | TRBJ2-2
CASSLTPQDYGYTF | TGTGCCAGCTCCCTCACCCCACAGGACTATGGCTACACCTTC | TRBV19 | . | . | TRBJ1-2
CASSPRRRAGNEQFF | TGTGCCAGCAGCCCCCGGCGGCGGGCCGGCAATGAGCAGTTCTTC | TRBV4-2 | . | once | TRBJ2-1
CASSRGLDGGEKLFF | TGTGCCAGCAGCCGCGGCCTTGATGGCGGTGAAAAACTGTTTTTT | TRBV3-1/TRBV3-2 | . | . | TRBJ1-4
CASSQDARGYSPLHF | TGTGCCAGCAGCCAAGATGCCAGGGGGTACTCACCCCTCCACTTT | TRBV3-1/TRBV3-2 | TRBD1 | . | TRBJ1-6
CASSRYAGGSTDTQYF | TGTGCCAGCAGCCGATATGCGGGGGGGAGCACAGATACGCAGTATTTT | TRBV3-1/TRBV3-2 | TRBD2 | . | TRBJ2-3
CASSGQGRETQYF | TGTGCCAGCAGTGGACAGGGGAGGGAGACCCAGTACTTC | TRBV2 | TRBD1 | . | TRBJ2-5
CASSLRLAGAGMGDTQYF | TGTGCCAGCAGCTTACGGCTAGCGGGAGCAGGGATGGGAGATACGCAGTATTTT | TRBV13 | TRBD2 | . | TRBJ2-3
CAWRLAYRNTEAFF | TGTGCCTGGAGGCTTGCGTACAGGAACACTGAAGCTTTCTTT | TRBV30 | . | . | TRBJ1-1
CASSLDSDRKNIQYF | TGTGCCAGCAGCCTAGACAGCGACCGGAAAAACATTCAGTACTTC | TRBV3-1/TRBV3-2 | . | . | TRBJ2-4
CASSESIIAGGYNEQFF | TGCGCCAGCAGTGAGTCTATTATAGCGGGAGGCTACAATGAGCAGTTCTTC | TRBV10-1 | TRBD2 | . | TRBJ2-1
CASSPPSGRNYNEQFF | TGTGCCAGCAGTCCGCCTAGCGGGAGAAACTACAATGAGCAGTTCTTC | TRBV27 | TRBD2 | . | TRBJ2-1
CATSRDREEYNEQFF | TGTGCCACCAGCAGAGATCGTGAAGAGTACAATGAGCAGTTCTTC | TRBV15 | . | . | TRBJ2-1
CAYSGRTDTQYF | TGTGCATACAGCGGGCGCACAGATACGCAGTATTTT | TRBV9 | . | . | TRBJ2-3
CASGWSLRGGTGELFF | TGTGCTAGTGGTTGGTCCCTGAGGGGGGGGACCGGGGAGCTGTTTTTT | TRBV12-5 | . | . | TRBJ2-2
CASSWDRGVTDTQYF | TGCGCCAGCAGTTGGGACAGGGGAGTCACAGATACGCAGTATTTT | TRBV5-1 | TRBD1 | once | TRBJ2-3
CATSGVISMTGSYGYTF | TGTGCCACCAGCGGAGTGATCTCGATGACAGGTAGCTATGGCTACACCTTC | TRBV24-1 | . | once | TRBJ1-2
CASSSTSGGQETQYF | TGTGCCAGCAGCTCCACTAGCGGGGGTCAAGAGACCCAGTACTTC | TRBV7-2 | TRBD2 | . | TRBJ2-5
CASSPRTGTGELFF | TGTGCCAGCTCACCTCGTACAGGGACCGGGGAGCTGTTTTTT | TRBV18 | . | . | TRBJ2-2
CASSHRPGQATNEKLFF | TGTGCCAGCAGCCACCGACCGGGACAGGCAACTAATGAAAAACTGTTTTTT | TRBV4-2 | TRBD1 | few | TRBJ1-4
CASSLGVLAGITDTQYF | TGTGCCAGCAGCTTAGGCGTACTAGCGGGAATCACAGATACGCAGTATTTT | TRBV11-2 | TRBD2 | . | TRBJ2-3
CASSRPGRGAYNEQFF | TGTGCCAGCAGCCGTCCGGGGCGGGGCGCCTACAATGAGCAGTTCTTC | TRBV3-1/TRBV3-2 | . | . | TRBJ2-1
CASSSGLAGGQDTQYF | TGCGCCAGCAGCTCCGGACTAGCGGGGGGGCAGGATACGCAGTATTTT | TRBV5-1 | TRBD2 | . | TRBJ2-3
CASSAPRGRFGYTF | TGTGCCAGCAGCGCGCCGAGGGGGCGCTTTGGCTACACCTTC | TRBV9 | TRBD1 | . | TRBJ1-2
CASNLFGNYGYTF | TGTGCCAGCAATCTGTTCGGGAACTATGGCTACACCTTC | TRBV6-6 | . | . | TRBJ1-2
CASSLSRGSGANVLTF | TGTGCCAGCAGCTTATCTAGGGGCTCTGGGGCCAACGTCCTGACTTTC | TRBV5-6 | . | once | TRBJ2-6
CASSGDMGYLSNQPQHF | TGTGCCAGCAGTGGGGACATGGGGTATCTTAGCAATCAGCCCCAGCATTTT | TRBV6-1 | . | . | TRBJ1-5
CASSPLASGSYTQYF | TGTGCCAGCTCTCCTTTGGCTAGCGGGAGTTATACCCAGTACTTC | TRBV18 | TRBD2 | . | TRBJ2-5
CASSNRLAGASQETQYF | TGTGCCAGCAGCAACCGACTAGCGGGGGCCTCCCAAGAGACCCAGTACTTC | TRBV21-1 | . | . | TRBJ2-5
CASSPGSGSYNEQFF | TGTGCCAGCAGCCCAGGGAGCGGGAGCTACAATGAGCAGTTCTTC | TRBV14 | TRBD2 | once | TRBJ2-1
CASSFSGTVDEKLFF | TGTGCCAGCAGTTTCTCCGGGACAGTGGATGAAAAACTGTTTTTT | TRBV6-5 | TRBD1 | . | TRBJ1-4
CASSPSQYF | TGCGCCAGCAGCCCATCGCAGTATTTT | TRBV5-1 | . | . | TRBJ2-3
CSATGSYFQYF | TGCAGTGCCACCGGGTCTTATTTTCAGTATTTT | TRBV20-1 | . | . | TRBJ2-3
CASSFYAGASSETQYF | TGTGCCAGTAGTTTCTACGCAGGGGCCTCATCAGAGACCCAGTACTTC | TRBV19 | . | . | TRBJ2-5
CASSPSSYEQYF | TGTGCCAGCAGCCCTAGCTCCTACGAGCAGTACTTC | TRBV11-2 | . | . | TRBJ2-7
CASSYERQSEQYF | TGTGCCAGCAGTTACGAGCGTCAATCCGAGCAGTACTTC | TRBV6-5 | . | . | TRBJ2-7
CASSDPQIGQGAYEQFF | TGTGCCAGCAGTGACCCCCAAATTGGACAGGGGGCATATGAGCAGTTCTTC | TRBV25-1 | TRBD1 | once | TRBJ2-1
CASSQPPGSGGAAYNEQFF | TGTGCCAGCAGCCAACCACCGGGTAGCGGGGGGGCCGCGTACAATGAGCAGTTCTTC | TRBV3-1/TRBV3-2 | TRBD2 | . | TRBJ2-1
CASRLAGELGGYEQYF | TGTGCCAGCAGGCTAGCGGGAGAACTAGGGGGCTACGAGCAGTACTTC | TRBV7-3 | TRBD2 | few | TRBJ2-7
CASRADGGSGNTIYF | TGTGCCAGCAGGGCGGACGGAGGATCCGGAAACACCATATATTTT | TRBV2 | . | . | TRBJ1-3
CATSRAGGGGGLYNEQFF | TGTGCCACCAGCAGGGCCGGAGGGGGCGGAGGCCTCTACAATGAGCAGTTCTTC | TRBV15 | . | few | TRBJ2-1
CASSNRRNSPLHF | TGTGCCAGCAGCAATAGGAGGAATTCACCCCTCCACTTT | TRBV21-1 | . | . | TRBJ1-6
CASSWVGHLYGYTF | TGTGCCAGCAGCTGGGTAGGACACCTCTATGGCTACACCTTC | TRBV11-3 | . | . | TRBJ1-2
CASSRTGTRNTGELFF | TGTGCCAGCAGCCGAACCGGGACACGGAACACCGGGGAGCTGTTTTTT | TRBV3-1/TRBV3-2 | . | . | TRBJ2-2